One and the same sample provided the 18 T cell receptor beta chains below, sequenced in a study of control samples from healthy donors and cancer patients. Here immunoSEQ multiplex PCR was the method, and the copy in TCRdb shows in-frame clones only, minus some. The sample records 95,000 to 150,000 clones, around nine tenths being singletons. Sequencing used blood. Receptors were obtained from a man aged 40-55 years in good health.

The chain is built from TRBV11-3 and TRBJ1-3, with D unclear. Germline CDR1 reads SGHNT; CDR2 reads YENEEA. V was trimmed by 0 bases and J by 0 bases, leaving 6 bases between them. The CDR3 extends over 15 amino acids. DNA for the CDR3: TGTGCCAGCAGCTTAGATGGGAGCTCTGGAAACACCATATATTTT. Encoded protein: CASSLDGSSGNTIYF.

This sequence joins TRBV9 and TRBJ1-1; TRBD1 aligns across 8 bases. The V gene's germline CDR1 is SGDLS and CDR2 YYNGEE. J gave up 4 bases and V 0 bases, and 2 bases lay outside the gene matches. The CDR3 consists of 14 residues. CDR3 DNA sequence: TGTGCCAGCAGCGTAGGGACAGGGAGCACTGAAGCTTTCTTT. Its protein is CASSVGTGSTEAFF.

This rearrangement joins TRBV11-2 to TRBJ2-1, with D tentatively TRBD2 (6 bases). This CDR3 has 14 residues. The germline V and J ends were trimmed by 2 bases and 1 base, with 6 bases remaining between them. The germline V gene encodes CDR1 SGHAT and CDR2 FQNNGV. CDR3 residues: CASSLLASYNEQFF. In DNA, the CDR3 is TGTGCCAGCAGCTTACTAGCGTCCTACAATGAGCAGTTCTTC.

The chain is built from TRBV6-4 and TRBJ2-1, with TRBD2 matching 11 bases. With V trimmed by 5 bases and J by 4 bases, 7 bases remained unmatched. The CDR3 runs to 16 residues. The germline gives CDR1 MRHNA, CDR2 SNTAGT. The CDR3: CASSPAGTSGYNEQFF. CDR3 coding DNA: TGTGCCAGCAGTCCCGCCGGGACTAGCGGATACAATGAGCAGTTCTTC.

The genes are TRBV25-1 and TRBJ2-2; the D gene is possibly TRBD1 (6 bases). CDR1 is MGHDK, CDR2 SYGVNS, per germline. V was shortened by 4 bases and J by 3 bases, with 12 bases between the two germline ends. The CDR3 totals 15 residues. CDR3 region: CASSGGHPYTGELFF. The CDR3 DNA is TGTGCCAGCAGTGGGGGACACCCGTACACCGGGGAGCTGTTTTTT.

The chain is built from TRBV11-3 and TRBJ2-1, with no clear D. CDR1 is SGHNT, CDR2 YENEEA, per germline. Trimming removed 1 base from V and 10 bases from J, with 11 bases in between. There are 13 residues in the CDR3. DNA for the CDR3: TGTGCCAGCAGCTTAGCTGGGGTCGGGGAGCAGTTCTTC. Its protein is CASSLAGVGEQFF.

This chain connects TRBV5-1 to TRBJ2-1, with D perhaps TRBD1 or TRBD2 (5 bases each). CDR3 length: 18 residues. V was cut by 3 bases and J by 5 bases, with 24 bases left in between. CDR1 is SGHRS, CDR2 YFSETQ, per germline. The CDR3 DNA reads TGCGCCAGCAGCTCGAATCCCGGGGCGAGGGCGTCGAACAATGAGCAGTTCTTC. Amino acid sequence: CASSSNPGARASNNEQFF.

This rearrangement joins TRBV30 to TRBJ2-5, with D perhaps TRBD2 (5 bases). This CDR3 comprises 13 residues. Trimming shortened V by 2 bases and J by 0 bases, and 7 bases separated the two germline ends. The V gene's germline CDR1 is GTSNPN and CDR2 SVGIG (reference sequence). The CDR3 coding sequence is TGTGCCTGGAGTCCGGGGAACCAAGAGACCCAGTACTTC. The encoded protein is CAWSPGNQETQYF.

The V gene is TRBV9, the J gene TRBJ2-5, with a tentative D call TRBD2 (7 bases). With 5 bases removed from V and 4 bases from J, the gap between germline ends came to 12 bases. CDR1 and CDR2 (germline): SGDLS, YYNGEE. The CDR3 consists of 13 residues. The CDR3 DNA sequence: TGTGCCAGCAGGGGAGGGGGGTCAGAGACCCAGTACTTC. It specifies CASRGGGSETQYF.

This clone was seen only once. V gene TRBV6-5 combines with J gene TRBJ1-4, with TRBD1 identical over 7 bases. Per germline, CDR1 MNHEY and CDR2 SVGAGI. Trimming took 5 bases from V and 6 from J; bases not matched to a gene: 9. CDR3 size: 15 residues. The CDR3 is CASSRTGTDHEKLFF. The CDR3 nucleotides are TGTGCCAGCAGTCGGACCGGGACAGATCATGAAAAACTGTTTTTT.

This clone occurred once. The chain is built from TRBV19 and TRBJ1-4; tentatively, D is TRBD1 (6 bases). CDR3 size: 14 residues. CDR1 and CDR2 from the germline V gene are LNHDA and SQIVND (reference sequence). V lost 5 bases and J 12 bases, leaving 19 bases between the germline ends. The CDR3 loop reads CASSEQGWRDELFF. CDR3 sequence (DNA): TGTGCCAGTAGTGAACAGGGATGGCGCGATGAACTGTTTTTT.

The chain links TRBV5-1 to TRBJ1-2; D remains ambiguous. The CDR3 length is 13 residues. The germline CDR1 and CDR2 sequences are SGHRS and YFSETQ. With 3 bases removed from V and 2 bases from J, the gap between germline ends came to 8 bases. The CDR3 bases are TGCGCCAGCAGCTCGACACCCAACTATGGCTACACCTTC. Translated, it gives CASSSTPNYGYTF.

DNA for the CDR3: TGCAGTGCTAGTCGACTCCGGGGGGCTCATAATGAGCAGTTCTTC. Translated: CSASRLRGAHNEQFF. V gene TRBV20-1 combines with J gene TRBJ2-1; weak D call: TRBD2 (7 bases). Trimming shortened V by 3 bases and J by 7 bases, and 19 bases separated the two germline ends. Germline V gene lookup returns CDR1 DFQATT and CDR2 SNEGSKA (reference sequence). CDR3 length: 15 residues.

The V call is TRBV6-2 or TRBV6-3, the J call TRBJ2-3; D possibly corresponds to TRBD2 (6 bases). V was cut by 5 bases and J by 5 bases, with 23 bases left in between. Germline assignment: CDR1 MNHEY and CDR2 SVGEGT. The CDR3 sequence is 17 residues long. CDR3 amino acids: CASSPPGVATLLDTQYF. In DNA form, the CDR3 reads TGTGCCAGCAGTCCCCCGGGGGTAGCCACACTTTTAGATACGCAGTATTTT.

To note about this clone: Other DNA sequences within the sample encode an identical CDR3. The CDR3: CSVGRQGGEQYF. The DNA of the CDR3 is TGCAGCGTTGGACGGCAGGGAGGCGAGCAGTACTTC. The V gene is TRBV29-1, the J gene TRBJ2-7; TRBD2 might be the D (6 bases). V lost 4 bases, J lost 6 bases, and 13 bases lay in between. The germline gives CDR1 SQVTM, CDR2 ANQGSEA. The CDR3 totals 12 residues.

This sequence joins TRBV5-8 and TRBJ1-5; TRBD1 matches 7 bases. J was trimmed by 6 bases and V by 5 bases; bases with no gene match: 17. Germline lookup yields CDR1 SGHTS and CDR2 YDEGEE. The CDR3 has 17 amino acids. This CDR3 reads CASSSGAEGALSQPQHF. CDR3 coding DNA: TGTGCCAGCAGTTCGGGTGCGGAGGGGGCCTTATCTCAGCCCCAGCATTTT.

The chain has TRBV7-8 and TRBJ2-3, with D perhaps matching TRBD2 (6 bases). Looked up from germline, CDR1 is SGHVS and CDR2 is FQNEAQ. The CDR3 length is 13 residues. V shed 5 bases and J shed 10 bases, with 16 bases lying between them. The CDR3 loop reads CASSPIAEGSQYF. CDR3 in DNA: TGTGCCAGCAGCCCAATTGCGGAGGGCTCGCAGTATTTT. Using reference TRBV7-8 and TRBJ2-3 for the parts outside the CDR3, the full variable domain is GAGVSQSPRYKVAKRGQDVALRCDPISGHVSLFWYQQALGQGPEFLTYFQNEAQLDKSGLPSDRFFAERPEGSVSTLKIQRTQQEDSAVYLCASSPIAEGSQYFGPGTRLTVL.

V usage is TRBV7-6 and J usage is TRBJ2-3; 14 bases map to TRBD2. The germline gives CDR1 SGHVS, CDR2 FNYEAQ. This CDR3 has 18 amino acids. The V and J ends lost 1 base and 8 bases, in that order; junction bases with no gene match: 11. The CDR3 loop is CASSLVSETSGGAGTQYF. DNA for the CDR3: TGTGCCAGCAGCTTAGTTTCCGAGACTAGCGGGGGGGCCGGTACGCAGTATTTT.